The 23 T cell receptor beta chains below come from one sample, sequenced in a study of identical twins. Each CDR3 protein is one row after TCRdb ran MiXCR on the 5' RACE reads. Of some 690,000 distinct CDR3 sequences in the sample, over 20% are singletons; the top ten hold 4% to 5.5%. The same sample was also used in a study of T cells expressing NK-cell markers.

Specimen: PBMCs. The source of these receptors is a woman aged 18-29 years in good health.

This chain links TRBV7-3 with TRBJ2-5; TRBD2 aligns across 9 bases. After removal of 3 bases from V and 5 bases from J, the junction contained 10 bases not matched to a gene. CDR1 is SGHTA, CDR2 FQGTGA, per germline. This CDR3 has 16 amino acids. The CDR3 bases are TGTGCCAGCAGCTTTAGCGGGGGCCCGTCGAGGGAGACCCAGTACTTC. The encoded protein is CASSFSGGPSRETQYF.

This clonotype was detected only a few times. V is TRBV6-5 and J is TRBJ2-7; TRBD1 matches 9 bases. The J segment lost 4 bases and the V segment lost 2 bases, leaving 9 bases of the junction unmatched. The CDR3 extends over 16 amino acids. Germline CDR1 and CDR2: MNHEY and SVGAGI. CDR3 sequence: CASSYLGQGGGYEQYF. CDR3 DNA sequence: TGTGCCAGCAGTTACCTGGGACAGGGCGGGGGTTACGAGCAGTACTTC.

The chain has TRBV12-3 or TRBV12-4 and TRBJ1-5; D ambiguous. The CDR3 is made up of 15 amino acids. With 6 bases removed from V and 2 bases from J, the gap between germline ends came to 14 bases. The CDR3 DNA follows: TGTGCCAGCAGGCCCGCGGGGTCGGGCAATCAGCCCCAGCATTTT. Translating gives CASRPAGSGNQPQHF.

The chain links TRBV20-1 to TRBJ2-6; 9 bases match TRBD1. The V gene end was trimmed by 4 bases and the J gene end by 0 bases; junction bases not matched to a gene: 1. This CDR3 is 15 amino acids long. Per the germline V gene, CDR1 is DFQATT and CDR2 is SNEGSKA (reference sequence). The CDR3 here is CSAKDRGSGANVLTF. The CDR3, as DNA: TGCAGTGCTAAGGACAGGGGCTCTGGGGCCAACGTCCTGACTTTC.

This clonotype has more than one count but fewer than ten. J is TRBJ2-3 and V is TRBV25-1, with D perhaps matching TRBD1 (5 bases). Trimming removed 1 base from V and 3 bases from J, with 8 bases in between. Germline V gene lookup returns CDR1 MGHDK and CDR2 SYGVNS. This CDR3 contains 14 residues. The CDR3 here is CASSEFTGTDTQYF. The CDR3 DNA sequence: TGTGCCAGCAGTGAATTCACAGGAACAGATACGCAGTATTTT.

The CDR3 nucleotides read TGTGCCAGCAGTACAGAGAGATTAACCGGGGAGCTGTTTTTT. Encoded protein: CASSTERLTGELFF. This sequence joins TRBV6-1 and TRBJ2-2; the D is unclear. The CDR3 has 14 amino acids. With 5 bases removed from V and 5 bases from J, the gap between germline ends came to 12 bases. CDR1 and CDR2 (germline): MNHNS, SASEGT.

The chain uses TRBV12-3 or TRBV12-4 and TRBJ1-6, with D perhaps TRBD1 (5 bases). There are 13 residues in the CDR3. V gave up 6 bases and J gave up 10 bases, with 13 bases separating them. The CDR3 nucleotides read TGTGCCAGCAGCGGTGGGGGAGAATCACCCCTCCACTTT. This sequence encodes CASSGGGESPLHF.

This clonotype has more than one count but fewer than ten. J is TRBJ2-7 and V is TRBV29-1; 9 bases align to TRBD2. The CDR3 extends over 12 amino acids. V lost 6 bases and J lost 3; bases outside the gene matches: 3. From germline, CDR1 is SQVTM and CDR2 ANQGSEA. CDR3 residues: CSVSGGFYEQYF. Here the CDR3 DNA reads TGCAGCGTCAGCGGGGGGTTCTACGAGCAGTACTTC.

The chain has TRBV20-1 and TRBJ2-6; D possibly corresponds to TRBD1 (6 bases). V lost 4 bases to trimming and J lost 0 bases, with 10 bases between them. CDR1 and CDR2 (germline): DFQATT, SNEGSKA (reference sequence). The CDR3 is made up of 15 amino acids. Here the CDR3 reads CSAIQGSSGANVLTF. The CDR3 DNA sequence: TGCAGTGCTATACAGGGTAGCTCTGGGGCCAACGTCCTGACTTTC.

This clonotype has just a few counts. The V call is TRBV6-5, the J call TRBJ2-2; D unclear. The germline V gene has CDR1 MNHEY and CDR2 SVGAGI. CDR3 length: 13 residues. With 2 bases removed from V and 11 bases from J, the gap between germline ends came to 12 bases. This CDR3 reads CASSYLDPTELFF. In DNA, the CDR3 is TGTGCCAGCAGTTACCTGGACCCGACCGAGCTGTTTTTT.

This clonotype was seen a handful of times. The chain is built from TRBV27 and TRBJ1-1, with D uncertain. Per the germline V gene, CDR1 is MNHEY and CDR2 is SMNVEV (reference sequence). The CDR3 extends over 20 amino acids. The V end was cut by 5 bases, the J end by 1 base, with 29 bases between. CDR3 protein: CASSVRVAVTYGDKNTEAFF. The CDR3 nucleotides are TGTGCCAGCAGTGTGAGGGTAGCCGTAACGTATGGAGATAAGAACACTGAAGCTTTCTTT.

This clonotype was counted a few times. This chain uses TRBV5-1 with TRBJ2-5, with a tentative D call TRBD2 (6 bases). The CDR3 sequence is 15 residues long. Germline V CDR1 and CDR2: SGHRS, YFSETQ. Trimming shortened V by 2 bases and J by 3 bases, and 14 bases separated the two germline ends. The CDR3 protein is CASSFSGPQEETQYF. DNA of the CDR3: TGCGCCAGCAGCTTTAGCGGTCCCCAGGAAGAGACCCAGTACTTC.

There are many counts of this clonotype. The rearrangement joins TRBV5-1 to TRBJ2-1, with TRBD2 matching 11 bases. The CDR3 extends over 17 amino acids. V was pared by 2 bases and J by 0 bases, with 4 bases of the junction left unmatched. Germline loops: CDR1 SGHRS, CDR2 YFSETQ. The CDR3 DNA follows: TGCGCCAGCAGCTTTTTTACTAGCGGGAGCTCCTACAATGAGCAGTTCTTC. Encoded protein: CASSFFTSGSSYNEQFF.

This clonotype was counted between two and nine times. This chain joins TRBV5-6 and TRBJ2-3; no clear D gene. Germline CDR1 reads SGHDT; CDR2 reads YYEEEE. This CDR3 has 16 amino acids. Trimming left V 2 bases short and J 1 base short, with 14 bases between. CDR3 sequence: CASSFIPLAGTDTQYF. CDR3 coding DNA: TGTGCCAGCAGCTTTATCCCCTTGGCGGGCACAGATACGCAGTATTTT. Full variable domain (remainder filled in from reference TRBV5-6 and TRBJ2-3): DAGVTQSPTHLIKTRGQQVTLRCSPKSGHDTVSWYQQALGQGPQFIFQYYEEEERQRGNFPDRFSGHQFPNYSSELNVNALLLGDSALYLCASSFIPLAGTDTQYFGPGTRLTVL.

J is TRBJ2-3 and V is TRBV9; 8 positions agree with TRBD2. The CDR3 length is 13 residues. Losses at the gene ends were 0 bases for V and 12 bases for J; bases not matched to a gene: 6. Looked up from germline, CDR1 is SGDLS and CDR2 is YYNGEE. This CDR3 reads CASSVGAGGSQYF. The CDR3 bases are TGTGCCAGCAGCGTAGGTGCGGGGGGATCCCAGTATTTT.

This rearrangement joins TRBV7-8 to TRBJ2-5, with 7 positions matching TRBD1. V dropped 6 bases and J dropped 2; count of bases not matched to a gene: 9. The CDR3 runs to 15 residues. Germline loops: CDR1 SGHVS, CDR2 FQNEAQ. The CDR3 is CASSPRGQPQETQYF. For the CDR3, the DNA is TGTGCCAGCAGTCCGAGGGGACAGCCACAAGAGACCCAGTACTTC.

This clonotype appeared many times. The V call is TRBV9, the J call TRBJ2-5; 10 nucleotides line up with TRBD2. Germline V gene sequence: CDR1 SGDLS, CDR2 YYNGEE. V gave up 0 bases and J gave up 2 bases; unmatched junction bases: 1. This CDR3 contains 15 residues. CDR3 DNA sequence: TGTGCCAGCAGCGTAGTAGCGGGGGGTCAAGAGACCCAGTACTTC. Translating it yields CASSVVAGGQETQYF.

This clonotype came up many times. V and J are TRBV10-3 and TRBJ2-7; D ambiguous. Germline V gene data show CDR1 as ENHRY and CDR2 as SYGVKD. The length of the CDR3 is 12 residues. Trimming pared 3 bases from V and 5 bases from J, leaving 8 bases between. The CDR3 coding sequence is TGTGCCATCAGTGAAAAGGCGGACGAGCAGTACTTC. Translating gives CAISEKADEQYF.

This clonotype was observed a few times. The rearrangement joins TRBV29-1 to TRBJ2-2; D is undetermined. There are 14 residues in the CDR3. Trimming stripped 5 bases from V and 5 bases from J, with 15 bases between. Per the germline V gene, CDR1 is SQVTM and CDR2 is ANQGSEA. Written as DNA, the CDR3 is TGCAGCGTTCGTCCGTGGGTCGGAACCGGGGAGCTGTTTTTT. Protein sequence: CSVRPWVGTGELFF.

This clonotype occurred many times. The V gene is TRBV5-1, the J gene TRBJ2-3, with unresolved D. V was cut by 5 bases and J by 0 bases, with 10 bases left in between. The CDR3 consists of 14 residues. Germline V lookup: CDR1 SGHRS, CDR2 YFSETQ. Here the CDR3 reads CASRSRESTDTQYF. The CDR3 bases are TGCGCCAGCAGATCAAGGGAAAGCACAGATACGCAGTATTTT.

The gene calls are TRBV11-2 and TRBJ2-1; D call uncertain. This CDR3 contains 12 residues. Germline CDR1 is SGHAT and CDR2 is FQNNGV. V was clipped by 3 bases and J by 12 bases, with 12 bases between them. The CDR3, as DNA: TGTGCCAGCAGCTTGGGCCGTTTGGGGCAGTTCTTC. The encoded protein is CASSLGRLGQFF.

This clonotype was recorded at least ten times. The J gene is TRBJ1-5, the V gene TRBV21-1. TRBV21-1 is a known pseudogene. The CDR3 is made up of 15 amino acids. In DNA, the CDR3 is TGTGCCAGCAGGGACGCGGGAGAGAGGAATCAGCCCCAGCATTTT. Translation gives CASRDAGERNQPQHF.

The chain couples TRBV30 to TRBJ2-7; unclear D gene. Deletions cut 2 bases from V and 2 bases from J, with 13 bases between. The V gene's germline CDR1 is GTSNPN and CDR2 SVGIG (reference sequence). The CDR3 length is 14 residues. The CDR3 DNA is TGTGCCTGGAGTTTCGCCCCGGGCCCCTACGAGCAGTACTTC. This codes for CAWSFAPGPYEQYF.